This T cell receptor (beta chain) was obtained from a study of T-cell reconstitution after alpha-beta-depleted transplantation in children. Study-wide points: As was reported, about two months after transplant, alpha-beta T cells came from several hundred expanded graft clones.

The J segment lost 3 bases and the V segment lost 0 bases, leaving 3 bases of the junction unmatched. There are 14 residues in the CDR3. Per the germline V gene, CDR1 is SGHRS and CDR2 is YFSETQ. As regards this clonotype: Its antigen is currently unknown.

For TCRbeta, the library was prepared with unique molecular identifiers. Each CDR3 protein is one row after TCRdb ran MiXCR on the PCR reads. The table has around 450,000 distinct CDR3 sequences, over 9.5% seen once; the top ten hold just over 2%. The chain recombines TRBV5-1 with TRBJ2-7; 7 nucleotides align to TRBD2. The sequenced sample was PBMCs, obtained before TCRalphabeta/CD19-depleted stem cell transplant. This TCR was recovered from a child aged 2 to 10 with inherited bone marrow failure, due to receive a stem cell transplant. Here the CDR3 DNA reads TGCGCCAGCAGCTTGGCGGGACTATACTACGAGCAGTACTTC. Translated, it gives CASSLAGLYYEQYF.